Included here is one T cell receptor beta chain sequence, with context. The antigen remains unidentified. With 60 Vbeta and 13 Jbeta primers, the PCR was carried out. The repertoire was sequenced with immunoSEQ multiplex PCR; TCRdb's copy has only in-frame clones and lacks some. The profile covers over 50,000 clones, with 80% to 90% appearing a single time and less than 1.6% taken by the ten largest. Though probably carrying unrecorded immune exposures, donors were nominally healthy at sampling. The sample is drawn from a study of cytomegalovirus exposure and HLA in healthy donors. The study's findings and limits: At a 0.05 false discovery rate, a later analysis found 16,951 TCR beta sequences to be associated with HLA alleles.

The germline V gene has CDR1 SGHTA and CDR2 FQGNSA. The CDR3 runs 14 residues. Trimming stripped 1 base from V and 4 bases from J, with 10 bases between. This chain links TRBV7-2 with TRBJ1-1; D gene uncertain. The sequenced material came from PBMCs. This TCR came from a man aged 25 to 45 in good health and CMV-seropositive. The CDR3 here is CASSLGVEGTEAFF. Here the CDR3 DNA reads TGTGCCAGCAGCTTAGGGGTAGAGGGCACTGAAGCTTTCTTT. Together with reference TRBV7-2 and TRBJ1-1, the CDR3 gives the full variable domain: GAGVSQSPSNKVTEKGKDVELRCDPISGHTALYWYRQSLGQGLEFLIYFQGNSAPDKSGLPSDRFSAERTGGSVSTLTIQRTQQEDSAVYLCASSLGVEGTEAFFGQGTRLTVV.